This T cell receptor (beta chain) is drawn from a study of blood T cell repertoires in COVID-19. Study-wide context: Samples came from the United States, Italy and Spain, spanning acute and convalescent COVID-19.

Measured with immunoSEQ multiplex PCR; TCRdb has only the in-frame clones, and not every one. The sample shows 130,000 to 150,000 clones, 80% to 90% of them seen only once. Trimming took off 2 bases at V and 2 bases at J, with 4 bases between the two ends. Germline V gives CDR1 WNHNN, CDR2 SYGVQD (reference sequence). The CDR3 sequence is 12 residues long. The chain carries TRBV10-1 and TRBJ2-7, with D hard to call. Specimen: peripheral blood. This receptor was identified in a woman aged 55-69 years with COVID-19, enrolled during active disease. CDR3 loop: CASSEAAYEQYF. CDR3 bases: TGCGCCAGCAGTGAGGCGGCCTACGAGCAGTACTTC.